Detailed here is one TCR beta chain. Its cognate antigen is unknown. V was pared by 0 bases and J by 2 bases, with 11 bases between. The CDR3 has 15 amino acids. Germline CDR1 reads LNHNV; CDR2 reads YYDKDF (reference sequence). This entry is derived from a study of cytotoxic CD8 clonotypes in ibrutinib-treated CLL. Study-wide context: Responses comprised 24 partial and 2 complete; at median around 67 months, approximately 15 remained remitted and about twelve progressed. Patients gave response samples after a median approximately eleven months of treatment, range 6 to 36. Study-wide points: The times at which samples were taken varied between sustained-remission and progressing patients. The clonality rise at ibrutinib response reflected private clonotype expansion.

The repertoire was sequenced with immunoSEQ multiplex PCR; TCRdb's copy has only in-frame clones and lacks some. The top ten clones hold approximately 13% of a sample with about 44,000 clones, about 72% of them seen once. The sequence came from a human donor with chronic lymphocytic leukemia. The source material was PBMCs, sampled after 12 months of ibrutinib treatment. This sequence joins TRBV15 and TRBJ2-7, with a possible D match to TRBD2 (5 bases). CDR3 loop: CATSRERLAAYEQYF. The CDR3 coding sequence is TGTGCCACCAGCAGAGAGAGGCTAGCAGCCTACGAGCAGTACTTC.